This record looks at one TCR beta chain sequence and its context. Its antigen remains unidentified. Other DNA sequences in this specimen translate into the identical CDR3. This entry is derived from a study of OX40 agonist ivuxolimab in advanced cancers. About the study: Averaging 60 years in age, with a range of about 23 to 79, the cohort was approximately 83% male. Prior anti-PD-1, anti-PD-L1 or anti-CTLA-4 therapy was allowed; 40% to 50% had some. Among those treated, three patients had partial responses, one with hepatocellular carcinoma and two with cutaneous melanoma. Points from the study as a whole: Clonal expansion was among the lowest in partial responders at 0.1-3.0 mg/kg, especially CD8+.

The ends lost 3 bases at V and 4 bases at J; junction bases unmatched: 4. CDR1 and CDR2 (germline): SGDLS, YYNGEE. The CDR3 runs 14 residues. Produced via immunoSEQ multiplex PCR; TCRdb's table is partial and in-frame only. The table shows about 43,000 clones, with 85% to 95% occurring only once. The sample consisted of CD4+ or CD8+ T cells sorted from blood, taken in a trial of the OX40 agonist ivuxolimab. The gene calls are TRBV9 and TRBJ1-5; TRBD1 matches at 7 bases. The sequence was collected from an adult with an advanced solid tumor such as melanoma, head and neck, liver or kidney cancer. Here the CDR3 reads CASSAGGGNQPQHF. Written as DNA, the CDR3 is TGTGCCAGCAGCGCAGGGGGGGGAAATCAGCCCCAGCATTTT.